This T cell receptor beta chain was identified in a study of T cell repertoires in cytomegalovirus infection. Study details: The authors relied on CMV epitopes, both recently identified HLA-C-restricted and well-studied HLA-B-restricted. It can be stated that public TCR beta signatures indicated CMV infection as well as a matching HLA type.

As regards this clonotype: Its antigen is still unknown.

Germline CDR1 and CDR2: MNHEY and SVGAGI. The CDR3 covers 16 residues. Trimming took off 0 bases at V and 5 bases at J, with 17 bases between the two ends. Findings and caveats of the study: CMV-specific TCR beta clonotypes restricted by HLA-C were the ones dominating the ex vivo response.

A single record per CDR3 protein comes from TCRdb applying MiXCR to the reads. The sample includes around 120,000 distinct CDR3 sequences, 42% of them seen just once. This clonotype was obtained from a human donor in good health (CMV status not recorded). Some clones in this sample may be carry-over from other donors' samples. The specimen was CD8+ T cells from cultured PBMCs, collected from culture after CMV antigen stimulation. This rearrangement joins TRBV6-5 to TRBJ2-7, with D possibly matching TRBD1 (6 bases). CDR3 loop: CASSYSPQGPGDEQYF. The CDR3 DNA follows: TGTGCCAGCAGTTACTCCCCACAGGGTCCAGGCGACGAGCAGTACTTC.